This T cell receptor (beta chain) emerged from a study of response to subunit inactivated influenza vaccine. Study conclusions and caveats: Authors proposed each seasonal influenza vaccination draws in few new T cells.

In TCRdb, the RT-PCR reads were re-called with MiXCR into one record per CDR3 protein. Here the sample spans under 750,000 distinct CDR3 sequences, about an eighth being singletons. This clonotype occurred many times. No antigen is known for it. Sequencing was performed on PBMCs from blood, taken on the day of vaccination. This receptor was taken from a man aged 50 to 60 who received an inactivated influenza vaccine.

CDR3 bases: TGCGCCAGCAGCAAAGCAGGGTCGGGGGCCTACGAGCAGTACTTC. Amino acids: CASSKAGSGAYEQYF. The J gene is TRBJ2-7, the V gene TRBV5-1; tentatively, D is TRBD2 (6 bases). V dropped 4 bases and J dropped 2 bases, with 16 bases sitting between them. From germline, CDR1 is SGHRS and CDR2 YFSETQ. The CDR3 is made up of 15 amino acids.